This section outlines one TCR beta chain sequence together with its context. Its target is unknown. The data were taken from a study of cytomegalovirus exposure and HLA in healthy donors. Overall study results and limits: Some V segments, TRBV6-2 and TRBV6-3 among them, were indistinguishable and were therefore excluded.

The primer mix had 60 Vbeta and 13 Jbeta primers. Data came from immunoSEQ multiplex PCR; TCRdb stores just in-frame clones and leaves some out. The sample data list more than 45,000 clones. Germline V lookup: CDR1 SGHRS, CDR2 YFSETQ. The CDR3 extends over 14 amino acids. J was trimmed by 4 bases and V by 4 bases; bases with no gene match: 6. The sequencing input was PBMCs. The chain couples TRBV5-1 to TRBJ1-1, with 8 bases fitting TRBD1. This TCR came from a male donor in good health and CMV-seronegative. The CDR3 nucleotides read TGCGCCAGCAGCCTTGGACAGGGCGGCACTGAAGCTTTCTTT. Translation gives CASSLGQGGTEAFF.